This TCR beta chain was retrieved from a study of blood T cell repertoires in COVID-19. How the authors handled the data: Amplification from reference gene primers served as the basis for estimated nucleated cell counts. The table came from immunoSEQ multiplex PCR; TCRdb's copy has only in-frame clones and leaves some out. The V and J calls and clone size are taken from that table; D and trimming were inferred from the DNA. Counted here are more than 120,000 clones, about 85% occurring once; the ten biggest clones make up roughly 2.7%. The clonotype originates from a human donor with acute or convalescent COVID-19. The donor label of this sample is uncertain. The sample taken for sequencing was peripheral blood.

For the CDR3, the DNA is TGTGCCAGCAGCCAAGAGGGGGATCAGCCCCAGCATTTT. Translation: CASSQEGDQPQHF. J is TRBJ1-5 and V is TRBV6-5, with a possible D match to TRBD1 (6 bases). The ends were cut back, 6 bases at V and 5 bases at J, with 11 bases in the middle. This CDR3 spans 13 amino acids. CDR1 is MNHEY and CDR2 is SVGAGI in the germline V gene.